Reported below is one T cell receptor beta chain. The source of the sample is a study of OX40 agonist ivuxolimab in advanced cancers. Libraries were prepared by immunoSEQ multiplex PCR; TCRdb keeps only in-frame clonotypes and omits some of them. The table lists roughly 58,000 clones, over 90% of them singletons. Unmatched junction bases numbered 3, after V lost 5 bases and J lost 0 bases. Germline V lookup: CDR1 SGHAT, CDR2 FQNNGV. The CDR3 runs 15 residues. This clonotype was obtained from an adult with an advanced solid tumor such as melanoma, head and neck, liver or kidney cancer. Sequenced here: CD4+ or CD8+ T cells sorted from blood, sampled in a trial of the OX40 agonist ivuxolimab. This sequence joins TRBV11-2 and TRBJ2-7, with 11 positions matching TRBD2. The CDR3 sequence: CASSLSGRASYEQYF. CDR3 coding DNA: TGTGCCAGCAGCCTTAGCGGGAGGGCCTCCTACGAGCAGTACTTC.